This T cell receptor beta chain was observed in a study of cytomegalovirus exposure and HLA in healthy donors. This CDR3 comprises 16 residues. Germline CDR1 SGDLS, CDR2 YYNGEE. Trimming removed 0 bases from V and 2 bases from J; junction bases left unmatched: 5. Amplification used 60 Vbeta primers and 13 Jbeta primers. The protocol was immunoSEQ multiplex PCR, while the TCRdb copy is restricted to in-frame clones and leaves out a portion. The data contain 80,000 to 100,000 clones, over 60% of them singletons. The clonotype was recovered from a male donor in good health and CMV-seropositive. The chain has TRBV9 and TRBJ2-3, with TRBD2 matching over 8 bases. The sample comprised PBMCs. The CDR3 DNA reads TGTGCCAGCAGCGTAGAACTAGCGGAATCCACAGATACGCAGTATTTT. Translation gives CASSVELAESTDTQYF.